This TCR beta chain was obtained from a study of blood T cells in healthy people across ages. Trimming removed 1 base from V and 2 bases from J; junction bases left unmatched: 6. The CDR3 consists of 17 residues. Germline V gives CDR1 SGHTA, CDR2 FQGNSA. This clonotype appeared a few times. Its antigen remains unidentified. Study-wide findings and caveats: Lack of knowledge of donor CMV status possibly confounded expanded clonotype changes.

A second PCR, run for about 6 to 11 cycles, used a sample-barcoded 5' primer plus a J-beta primer mix. TCRdb passed the 5' RACE reads through MiXCR, listing each CDR3 protein once. The sample contains approximately 1.5 million distinct CDR3 sequences, around 36% of which appear only once. The receptor comes from a woman between 25 and 40 years old in good health. Sequenced: blood. The gene calls are TRBV7-2 and TRBJ2-1; 9 bases agree with TRBD2. CDR3 DNA sequence: TGTGCCAGCAGCTTAGTGGCGGGAGGGGGCCCCTACAATGAGCAGTTCTTC. It is translated as CASSLVAGGGPYNEQFF.